The rows below give T cell receptor beta chains drawn from one sample of a study of early stage breast cancer tumors. The repertoire was sequenced with immunoSEQ multiplex PCR; TCRdb's copy has only in-frame clones and lacks some. The table lists around 51,000 clones, about 77% of them singletons. The sequenced sample consisted of blood. These receptors were collected from a person between 35 and 49 years old with breast cancer. CDR3s include the opening cysteine and the closing phenylalanine or tryptophan. A D gene is named only where the DNA matches it firmly. Size is omitted from some rows. Given values are once, few, many or a class for expanded clones.

TRBJ1-4 | NA | NA | TRBV6-5 | CASRGDTQGEKLFF | TGTGCCAGCAGGGGGGACACTCAGGGTGAAAAACTGTTTTTT
TRBJ2-2 | once | TRBD1 | TRBV6-5 | CASSYGTGGLFF | TGTGCCAGCAGTTACGGGACAGGGGGGCTGTTTTTT
TRBJ2-7 | NA | NA | TRBV6-1 | CARPRKASSYEQYF | TGTGCCCGCCCAAGAAAGGCTAGCTCCTACGAGCAGTACTTC
TRBJ2-5 | NA | TRBD2 | TRBV6-1 | CASSQHGEGETQYF | TGTGCCAGCAGTCAACATGGGGAGGGGGAGACCCAGTACTTC
TRBJ2-1 | NA | TRBD2 | TRBV18 | CASSPGLADPLSYNEQFF | TGTGCCAGCTCCCCGGGCCTAGCGGACCCCCTCTCCTACAATGAGCAGTTCTTC
TRBJ1-6 | NA | NA | TRBV5-1 | CASSPGRSPLHF | TGCGCCAGCAGCCCCGGTCGTTCACCCCTCCACTTT
TRBJ2-7 | NA | NA | TRBV27 | CASSRGRSYEQYF | TGTGCCAGCAGTCGCGGACGGAGCTACGAGCAGTACTTC
TRBJ2-7 | NA | NA | TRBV7-2 | CASSLVPPYEQYF | TGTGCCAGCAGCTTAGTCCCCCCCTACGAGCAGTACTTC
TRBJ1-1 | NA | TRBD1 | TRBV4-1 | CASSHPRGLGTEAFF | TGCGCCAGCAGCCATCCCAGGGGGTTGGGCACTGAAGCTTTCTTT
TRBJ1-4 | NA | NA | TRBV4-2 | CASSPGLSSGANEKLFF | TGTGCCAGCAGCCCTGGGCTTTCAAGTGGAGCTAATGAAAAACTGTTTTTT
TRBJ2-7 | NA | NA | TRBV2 | CASRTGPTSGEQYF | TGTGCCAGCAGGACCGGGCCGACGTCGGGCGAGCAGTACTTC
TRBJ2-7 | NA | NA | TRBV19 | CASSSVGFGTEQYF | TGTGCCAGTAGTTCTGTCGGGTTCGGTACCGAGCAGTACTTC
TRBJ2-5 | NA | TRBD2 | TRBV5-1 | CASRGTSGQTGTQYF | TGCGCCAGCAGGGGGACTAGCGGCCAGACGGGGACCCAGTACTTC
TRBJ2-7 | NA | NA | TRBV5-1 | CASSLDSRAYEQYF | TGCGCCAGCAGCTTGGACTCCAGGGCCTACGAGCAGTACTTC
TRBJ1-2 | NA | NA | TRBV7-8 | CASSLGSQTDYGYTF | TGTGCCAGCAGCTTAGGGTCACAGACCGACTATGGCTACACCTTC
TRBJ2-3 | NA | NA | TRBV11-2 | CASSLGGYSSTDTQYF | TGTGCCAGCAGCTTAGGGGGATACTCGAGCACAGATACGCAGTATTTT
TRBJ2-7 | NA | NA | TRBV10-3 | CAISESTDLHEQYF | TGTGCCATCAGTGAGTCAACGGACCTGCACGAGCAGTACTTC
TRBJ1-1 | once | NA | TRBV6-5 | CASSPPGQTEAFF | TGTGCCAGCAGTCCCCCAGGGCAAACTGAAGCTTTCTTT
TRBJ2-7 | NA | TRBD2 | TRBV4-2 | CASSQGVLGSPFAGEPYEQYF | TGTGCCAGCAGCCAAGGTGTCCTTGGATCCCCCTTTGCGGGAGAACCCTACGAGCAGTACTTC
TRBJ2-3 | NA | NA | TRBV6-1 | CASSALRGTTDTQYF | TGTGCCAGCAGTGCCCTACGGGGTACCACAGATACGCAGTATTTT
TRBJ1-2 | NA | NA | TRBV6-5 | CASSDTNYGYTF | TGTGCCAGCAGTGACACTAACTATGGCTACACCTTC
TRBJ2-1 | NA | TRBD2 | TRBV5-4 | CASSPGTSDNEQFF | TGTGCCAGCAGCCCTGGGACTAGCGACAATGAGCAGTTCTTC
TRBJ2-7 | NA | NA | TRBV27 | CASDPGVAEGEQYF | TGTGCCAGCGATCCCGGAGTAGCGGAGGGCGAGCAGTACTTC
TRBJ2-1 | NA | TRBD1 | TRBV7-9 | CASSPTPTGASYNEQFF | TGTGCCAGCAGCCCGACGCCGACAGGGGCCTCCTACAATGAGCAGTTCTTC
TRBJ2-3 | NA | TRBD2 | TRBV19 | CASSIGWAVAGAPRTRDTQYF | TGTGCCAGTAGTATCGGTTGGGCGGTAGCGGGAGCCCCACGAACCAGAGATACGCAGTATTTT
TRBJ1-1 | few | TRBD1 | TRBV6-1 | CASSMTGKTEAFF | TGTGCCAGCAGCATGACAGGGAAAACTGAAGCTTTCTTT
TRBJ2-3 | NA | NA | TRBV19 | CASSAHRDGADTQYF | TGTGCCAGTAGTGCCCACAGGGATGGCGCAGATACGCAGTATTTT
TRBJ2-5 | NA | TRBD2 | TRBV25-1 | CASSEGGLALQETQYF | TGTGCCAGCAGTGAGGGGGGACTAGCTTTACAAGAGACCCAGTACTTC
TRBJ2-2 | NA | NA | TRBV19 | CASSIAGQYTGELFF | TGTGCCAGTAGTATTGCGGGACAGTACACCGGGGAGCTGTTTTTT
TRBJ1-2 | NA | NA | TRBV30 | CAWSGAGYTF | TGTGCCTGGAGTGGGGCTGGCTACACCTTC
TRBJ2-7 | NA | TRBD2 | TRBV19 | CASSASGRSYEQYF | TGTGCCAGTAGTGCTAGCGGGAGGTCCTACGAGCAGTACTTC
TRBJ2-1 | NA | NA | TRBV19 | CASSDLSALSSYNEQFF | TGTGCCAGTAGTGACCTATCGGCGCTAAGCTCCTACAATGAGCAGTTCTTC
TRBJ1-4 | NA | NA | TRBV19 | CASSPSIHSTNEKLFF | TGTGCCAGTAGTCCGTCAATTCACTCAACTAATGAAAAACTGTTTTTT
TRBJ2-5 | NA | NA | TRBV2 | CASRDDPLRETQYF | TGTGCCAGCAGAGACGACCCCTTGAGGGAGACCCAGTACTTC
TRBJ2-1 | few | NA | TRBV29-1 | CSVSRLLYNEQFF | TGCAGCGTTAGCAGACTTCTATACAATGAGCAGTTCTTC
TRBJ2-1 | NA | NA | TRBV9 | CASSVGGRLYNEQFF | TGTGCCAGCAGCGTGGGCGGCCGACTCTACAATGAGCAGTTCTTC
TRBJ2-6 | NA | NA | TRBV5-1 | CASSFSTNVLTF | TGCGCCAGCAGCTTCTCGACCAACGTCCTGACTTTC
TRBJ2-1 | NA | NA | TRBV6-6 | CASSYVQAGHNEQFF | TGTGCCAGCAGTTACGTTCAAGCTGGGCATAATGAGCAGTTCTTC
TRBJ1-2 | once | NA | TRBV5-1 | CASSLDPKEYGYTF | TGCGCCAGCAGCCTCGACCCAAAGGAGTATGGCTACACCTTC
TRBJ2-1 | few | TRBD2 | TRBV7-9 | CASSAGGTVREQFF | TGTGCCAGCAGCGCGGGAGGGACTGTTCGTGAGCAGTTCTTC